Sequencing of this TCR beta chain was carried out in a study of blood T cell repertoires in COVID-19. Looking at the study overall: The origin of the acute and convalescent COVID-19 samples was the United States, Italy and Spain. T cells, B-cell-depleted T cells, or PBMCs supplied cDNA or gDNA.

The CDR3 is 14 amino acids. The germline V gene has CDR1 LGHNA and CDR2 YSLEER. Trimming shortened V by 1 base and J by 7 bases, and 8 bases separated the two germline ends. Per the authors' pipeline: Reference gene primer amplification yielded estimated nucleated cell counts. Data came from immunoSEQ multiplex PCR; TCRdb stores just in-frame clones and leaves some out. V and J calls and clone size are given by that table; D and trimming were obtained from the DNA. The sample holds under 200,000 clones, roughly 90% seen once. Input material: peripheral blood. The TCR was taken from a man aged 50 or older with acute or convalescent COVID-19. The rearrangement links TRBV4-3 to TRBJ1-6, with D maybe TRBD1 (6 bases). The CDR3 is CASSQGGQNSPLHF. The CDR3 DNA reads TGCGCCAGCAGCCAAGGAGGACAGAATTCACCCCTCCACTTT.